This paragraph covers one T cell receptor (beta chain) sequence. This record belongs to a study of blood T cell repertoires in COVID-19. Germline V CDR1 and CDR2: SGHVS, FQNEAQ. V lost 4 bases and J lost 4, with 16 bases in between. This CDR3 contains 15 residues. Measured with immunoSEQ multiplex PCR; TCRdb has only the in-frame clones, and not every one. The sample contains around 250,000 clones, about 82% of which appear only once. The sample comprised PBMCs or T cells enriched from blood (not recorded which). The rearrangement uses TRBV7-8 and TRBJ2-5; possible D gene TRBD1, 6 bases. The source is a woman aged 45-65 years with acute COVID-19. CDR3 in amino acids: CASSSTTGLGETQYF. The CDR3 DNA is TGTGCCAGCAGCTCCACCACAGGGTTAGGAGAGACCCAGTACTTC.